The entry that follows covers one T cell receptor (beta chain) sequence. What it binds is not known. TCRdb's copy holds only in-frame clones and misses some; the assay was immunoSEQ multiplex PCR. Counted here are a few hundred thousand clones, roughly 67% occurring once; the ten biggest clones make up roughly 6.3%. This sample was included in a study of cytotoxic CD8 clonotypes in ibrutinib-treated CLL. Study results and limitations: Clonality grew at ibrutinib response; at progression, it decreased back toward baseline. Public clonotypes, rarely seen, contracted or held steady on treatment. T-cell clonality at baseline went above that of age-matched healthy donors and rose and fell with circulating CD8+ T-cell counts.

The germline V gene has CDR1 SGHAT and CDR2 FQNNGV. This CDR3 comprises 17 residues. Between the trimmed V and J ends, which lost 5 bases and 5 bases, there was a span of 25 bases. The chain recombines TRBV11-2 with TRBJ2-7, with D maybe TRBD2 (6 bases). The starting material was PBMCs, obtained after 36 months of ibrutinib treatment. This receptor was obtained from a human donor with chronic lymphocytic leukemia. CDR3: CASSQSVMNSRGNEQYF. In DNA, the CDR3 is TGTGCCAGCAGCCAGAGCGTCATGAATTCCCGGGGGAACGAGCAGTACTTC.